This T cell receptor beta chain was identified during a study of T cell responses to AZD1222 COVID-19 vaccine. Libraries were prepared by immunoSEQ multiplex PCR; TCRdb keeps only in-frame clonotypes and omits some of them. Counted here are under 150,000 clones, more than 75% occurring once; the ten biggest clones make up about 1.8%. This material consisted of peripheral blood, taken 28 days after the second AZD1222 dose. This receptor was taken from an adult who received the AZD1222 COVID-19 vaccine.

CDR3 in DNA: TGTGCCATCAGTGCCGGCAGGGAGAGCGAGGTTGATAATGAAAAACTGTTTTTT. Protein sequence: CAISAGRESEVDNEKLFF. The chain employs TRBV10-3 and TRBJ1-4; tentative D call: TRBD1 (5 bases). Germline V lookup: CDR1 ENHRY, CDR2 SYGVKD. Trimming removed 4 bases from V and 4 bases from J, with 22 bases in between. This CDR3 region has 18 residues.